The 2 T cell receptor beta chains presented below share a single source sample, sequenced in a study of blood T cell repertoires in COVID-19. TCRdb's copy holds only in-frame clones and misses some; the assay was immunoSEQ multiplex PCR. This sample yields approximately 260,000 clones, of which 70% to 90% are seen a single time; 3% to 4% belongs to the top ten. Sequencing was performed on PBMCs or T cells enriched from blood (not recorded which). These receptors were collected from a middle-aged woman with acute COVID-19.

This rearrangement joins TRBV2 to TRBJ1-1, with a possible D match to TRBD1 (6 bases). CDR3 length equals 13 residues. Per the germline V gene, CDR1 is SNHLY and CDR2 is FYNNEI. V lost 10 bases to trimming and J lost 0 bases, with 12 bases between them. CDR3 in amino acids: CANLYRVNTEAFF. The CDR3 DNA follows: TGTGCCAACTTATACAGGGTGAACACTGAAGCTTTCTTT.

The chain has TRBV5-1 and TRBJ2-3; tentative D call: TRBD1 (5 bases). The V gene lost 4 bases and the J gene lost 4 bases, with 16 bases spanning the gap. CDR3 length: 15 residues. Germline V gives CDR1 SGHRS, CDR2 YFSETQ. In DNA form, the CDR3 reads TGCGCCAGCAGCCCCCCCAGGGAAGGCTCAGATACGCAGTATTTT. Amino acids: CASSPPREGSDTQYF.